This entry lists 9 T cell receptor beta chains sequenced from one sample in a study of beta chain features in type 1 diabetes (dated by TCRdb to 2016 to 2019). Receptor libraries were prepared by the immunoSEQ multiplex PCR assay. The High Capacity cDNA Reverse Transcription Kit was used to reverse transcribe all of the isolated RNA, meaning that expressed TCRB transcripts were what got sequenced. This immuneACCESS table, as held by TCRdb, lists in-frame sequences with V and J called but not all clones. Of the missing ones, under half trace to an unresolved V gene in checked studies; the others have no known cause. For this sample the table gives 300,000 to 350,000 clones, of which about a tenth were detected only once. The ten largest clones represent 0.9% to 1.1% of the sample. Overall study outcomes, separate from this receptor: Type 1 diabetes patients showed a moderate but significant shortening of TCRB CDR3 length in all four CD4+ subsets.

Their target antigens are unknown. The sample comprised central memory CD4+ T cells from blood. The receptors originated from a man aged 30 to 39 with type 1 diabetes.

The gene calls are TRBV7-9 and TRBJ2-7, with a weak D call TRBD2 (5 bases). V was shortened by 1 base and J by 7 bases, with 14 bases between the two germline ends. Germline V CDR1 and CDR2: SEHNR, FQNEAQ (reference sequence). The CDR3 has 14 residues. CDR3 coding DNA: TGTGCCAGCAGCTTAGGGACTGTCGTGGGGGAGCAGTACTTC. It yields the protein CASSLGTVVGEQYF.

This chain joins TRBV6-5 and TRBJ2-7; D may correspond to TRBD1 or TRBD2 (5 bases each). This CDR3 comprises 13 residues. Deletions cut 7 bases from V and 1 base from J, with 11 bases between. Germline V gene data show CDR1 as MNHEY and CDR2 as SVGAGI. CDR3 nucleotide sequence: TGTGCCAGCACCGGGACGCGGTCCTACGAGCAGTACTTC. It encodes CASTGTRSYEQYF.

The V gene is TRBV19, the J gene TRBJ1-1, with D perhaps matching TRBD1 (5 bases). This CDR3 is 13 amino acids long. Germline V gene sequence: CDR1 LNHDA, CDR2 SQIVND (reference sequence). The V gene lost 10 bases and the J gene lost 1 base, with 13 bases spanning the gap. The CDR3 is CATTRTPNTEAFF. As DNA, the CDR3 is TGTGCCACTACCCGGACACCGAACACTGAAGCTTTCTTT.

This clone was seen more than once but under ten times. The chain links TRBV4-3 to TRBJ2-7; D is perhaps TRBD2 (5 bases). The length of the CDR3 is 13 residues. Trimming removed 0 bases from V and 6 bases from J, with 9 bases in between. Germline CDR1 reads LGHNA; CDR2 reads YSLEER. The CDR3 reads CASSQDRGLEQYF. Here the CDR3 DNA reads TGCGCCAGCAGCCAAGACAGAGGGCTCGAGCAGTACTTC.

The V and J genes are TRBV11-2 and TRBJ1-1; D possibly corresponds to TRBD1 (5 bases). CDR1 and CDR2 from the germline V gene are SGHAT and FQNNGV. V was pared by 4 bases and J by 6 bases, with 9 bases between. This CDR3 contains 12 residues. As DNA, the CDR3 is TGTGCCAGCAGCTACGCGGGGCCTGAAGCTTTCTTT. The encoded protein is CASSYAGPEAFF.

As for this clone: Other DNA variants within this sample encode the same CDR3. This chain links TRBV6-5 with TRBJ2-5; 9 bases map to TRBD1. V lost 5 bases and J lost 2; bases outside the gene matches: 6. CDR1 is MNHEY, CDR2 SVGAGI, per germline. This CDR3 spans 15 amino acids. In nucleotides, the CDR3 is TGTGCCAGCAGTCGCGACAGGGGGAGACAAGAGACCCAGTACTTC. Its protein product is CASSRDRGRQETQYF.

This clone has more than one count but fewer than ten. The rearrangement joins TRBV7-6 to TRBJ1-1, with D possibly being TRBD1 (6 bases). This CDR3 is built from 14 residues. Germline V gene lookup returns CDR1 SGHVS and CDR2 FNYEAQ. V lost 10 bases and J lost 2, with 17 bases in between. The CDR3 sequence is CATTSGAQNTEAFF. CDR3 nucleotide sequence: TGTGCCACAACGTCAGGGGCTCAAAACACTGAAGCTTTCTTT. The variable domain in full, completed from reference TRBV7-6 and TRBJ1-1, reads GAGVSQSPRYKVTKRGQDVALRCDPISGHVSLYWYRQALGQGPEFLTYFNYEAQQDKSGLPNDRFSAERPEGSISTLTIQRTEQRDSAMYRCATTSGAQNTEAFFGQGTRLTVV.

The chain recombines TRBV29-1 with TRBJ1-1, with D perhaps TRBD1 (5 bases). This CDR3 has 13 amino acids. V was pared by 7 bases and J by 3 bases, with 15 bases between. CDR1 and CDR2 from the germline V gene are SQVTM and ANQGSEA. The CDR3 DNA reads as TGCAGCGCTTGCTGGGGCGCGGACACTGAAGCTTTCTTT. Translating gives CSACWGADTEAFF.

This clone was detected a few times. The genes are TRBV6-5 and TRBJ1-2; weak D call: TRBD1 (5 bases). CDR1 is MNHEY and CDR2 is SVGAGI in the germline V gene. This CDR3 has 14 residues. V was shortened by 0 bases and J by 4 bases, with 9 bases between the two germline ends. CDR3: CASSYSSRVYGYTF. The CDR3 bases are TGTGCCAGCAGTTACTCGAGCAGGGTCTATGGCTACACCTTC.